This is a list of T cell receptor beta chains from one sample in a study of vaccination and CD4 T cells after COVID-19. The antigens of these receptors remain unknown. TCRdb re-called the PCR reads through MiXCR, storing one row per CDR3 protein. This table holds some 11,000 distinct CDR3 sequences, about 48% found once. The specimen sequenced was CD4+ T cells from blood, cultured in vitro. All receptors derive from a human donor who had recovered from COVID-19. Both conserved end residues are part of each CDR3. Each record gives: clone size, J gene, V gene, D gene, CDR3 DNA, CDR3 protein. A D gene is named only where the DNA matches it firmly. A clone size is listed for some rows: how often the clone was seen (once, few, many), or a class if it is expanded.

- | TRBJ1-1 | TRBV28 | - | TGTGCCAGCAGTTTAAGGTATACTGAAGCTTTCTTT | CASSLRYTEAFF
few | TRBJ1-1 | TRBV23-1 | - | TGCGCCAGCAGTCAATCGATCGGGGAGAACACTGAAGCTTTCTTT | CASSQSIGENTEAFF
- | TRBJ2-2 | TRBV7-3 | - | TGTGCCAGCAGCAAAGGACAGCTATCGAACACCGGGGAGCTGTTTTTT | CASSKGQLSNTGELFF
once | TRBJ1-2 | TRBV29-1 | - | TGCAGCGTTGGGACCGGGACACACCGGGGCTACACCTTC | CSVGTGTHRGYTF
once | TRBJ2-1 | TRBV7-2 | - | TGTGCCAGCAGCGCCCTCACGCTGGTGGGTGAGCAGTTCTTC | CASSALTLVGEQFF
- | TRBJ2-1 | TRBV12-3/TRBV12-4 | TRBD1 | TGTGCCAGCAGTTTCCGAAGACAGGGAAGGGATGAGCAGTTCTTC | CASSFRRQGRDEQFF
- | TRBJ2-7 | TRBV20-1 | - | TGCAGTGCTAGCAGGCCAATGGGGGGGCAAACCTACGAGCAGTACTTC | CSASRPMGGQTYEQYF
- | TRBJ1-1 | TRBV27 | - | TGTGCCAGCAACTTACACCAGAACACTGAAGCTTTCTTT | CASNLHQNTEAFF
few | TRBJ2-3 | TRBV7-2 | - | TGTGCCAGCAGCTTAATGCGGGGCCGCACAGATACGCAGTATTTT | CASSLMRGRTDTQYF
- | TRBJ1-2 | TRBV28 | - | TGTGCCAGCAGTTTCCGCTATGGCTACACCTTC | CASSFRYGYTF
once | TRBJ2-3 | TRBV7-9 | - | TGTGCCAGCAGCTTATTGTCAGATACGCAGTATTTT | CASSLLSDTQYF
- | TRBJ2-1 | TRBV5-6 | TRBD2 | TGTGCCAGCAGTTCCCCTTTAGCGGGAACGTCCTACAATGAGCAGTTCTTC | CASSSPLAGTSYNEQFF
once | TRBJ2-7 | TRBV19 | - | TGTGCCAGTAGTACCTCCCTTGAACCGAACTACGAGCAGTACTTC | CASSTSLEPNYEQYF
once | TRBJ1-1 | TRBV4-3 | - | TGCGCCAGCAGCCAGGGGCCAGGCACTGAAGCTTTCTTT | CASSQGPGTEAFF
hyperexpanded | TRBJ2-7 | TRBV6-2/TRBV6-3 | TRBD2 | TGTGCCAGCAGTTCCGAGTCGGGACTAGCGGGAAAACAGTACTTC | CASSSESGLAGKQYF
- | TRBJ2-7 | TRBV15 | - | TGTGCCACCAGCAGAGATGGTGGCTTCGAGTACTTC | CATSRDGGFEYF
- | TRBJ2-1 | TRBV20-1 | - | TGCAGTGCTAGTTTGCAGTTGGATTACAATGAGCAGTTCTTC | CSASLQLDYNEQFF
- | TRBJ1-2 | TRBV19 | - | TGTGCCAGTACCCCGGACCGAACCAACTATGGCTACACCTTC | CASTPDRTNYGYTF
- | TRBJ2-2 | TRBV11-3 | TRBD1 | TGTGCCAGCAGCCGCACAGGGGGCTCCGGGGAGCTGTTTTTT | CASSRTGGSGELFF
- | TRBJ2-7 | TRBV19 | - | TGTGCCAGTAGTATCGGCAGGGGCAATTACGAGCAGTACTTC | CASSIGRGNYEQYF
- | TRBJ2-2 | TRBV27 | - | TGTGCCAGCAGACGCCTAGACAGGAACACCGGGGAGCTGTTTTTT | CASRRLDRNTGELFF
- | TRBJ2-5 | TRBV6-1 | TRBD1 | TGTGCCAGCAGACGGACAGGGGGGGCCCAAGAGACCCAGTACTTC | CASRRTGGAQETQYF
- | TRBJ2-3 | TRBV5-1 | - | TGCGCCAGCAAGAACAGGGAGGGCGCAGATACGCAGTATTTT | CASKNREGADTQYF
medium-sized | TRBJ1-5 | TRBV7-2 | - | TGTGCCAGCAGCTCATATCAGCCCCAGCATTTT | CASSSYQPQHF
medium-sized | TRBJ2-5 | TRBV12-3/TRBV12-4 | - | TGTGCCAGCAGTCCCCGCACAGGGAGGGAGACCCAGTACTTC | CASSPRTGRETQYF
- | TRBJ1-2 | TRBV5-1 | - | TGCGCCAGCAGCTTGGGTTCAGGGAGGAATCCTGGCTACACCTTC | CASSLGSGRNPGYTF
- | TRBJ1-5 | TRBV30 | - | TGTGCCTGGAGGTCATCTAGCAATCAGCCCCAGCATTTT | CAWRSSSNQPQHF
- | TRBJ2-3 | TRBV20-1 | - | TGCAGTGCTAGAGCGGCCTTCGGTACCCAAGAAAGCACAGATACGCAGTATTTT | CSARAAFGTQESTDTQYF
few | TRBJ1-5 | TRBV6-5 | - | TGTGCCAGCAGTTACGAGGGGGATAGCAATCAGCCCCAGCATTTT | CASSYEGDSNQPQHF
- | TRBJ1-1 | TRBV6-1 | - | TGTGCCAGCATCTTATCACAGGGGAACACTGAAGCTTTCTTT | CASILSQGNTEAFF
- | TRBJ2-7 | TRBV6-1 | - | TGTGCCAGCAGGACAAGGCGCAATCGTTACGAGCAGTACTTC | CASRTRRNRYEQYF
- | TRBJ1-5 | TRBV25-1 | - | TGTGCTAGGCCACAGGGCAATCAGCCCCAGCATTTT | CARPQGNQPQHF
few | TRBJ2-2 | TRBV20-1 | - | TGCAGTGCTAGAGCCCTCTTGGGGACCGGGGAGCTGTTTTTT | CSARALLGTGELFF
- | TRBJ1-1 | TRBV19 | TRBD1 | TGTGCCAGTAGTAGGGACAGATTGAACACTGAAGCTTTCTTT | CASSRDRLNTEAFF
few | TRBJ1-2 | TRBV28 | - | TGTGCCAGCAGTTTATGGGGGGGGAGAAACTATGGCTACACCTTC | CASSLWGGRNYGYTF
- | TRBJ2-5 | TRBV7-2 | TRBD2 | TGTGCCAGCAGCTTAGTAGCGGGGGGAGTGACCCAGTACTTC | CASSLVAGGVTQYF
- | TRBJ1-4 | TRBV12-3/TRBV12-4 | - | TGTGCCAGCAGTTTAGGGGGCGCTGCAACTAATGAAAAACTGTTTTTT | CASSLGGAATNEKLFF
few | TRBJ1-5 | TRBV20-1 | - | TGCAGTGCTAGAGCGACCGGGAGTGGGGATCAGCCCCAGCATTTT | CSARATGSGDQPQHF
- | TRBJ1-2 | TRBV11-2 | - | TGTGCCAGCAGACCCATCGGAGGGACCGGCTACACCTTC | CASRPIGGTGYTF
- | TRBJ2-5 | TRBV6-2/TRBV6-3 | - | TGTGCCAGCAGTTCGGAGATGGAAATGGGAGAGACCCAGTACTTC | CASSSEMEMGETQYF